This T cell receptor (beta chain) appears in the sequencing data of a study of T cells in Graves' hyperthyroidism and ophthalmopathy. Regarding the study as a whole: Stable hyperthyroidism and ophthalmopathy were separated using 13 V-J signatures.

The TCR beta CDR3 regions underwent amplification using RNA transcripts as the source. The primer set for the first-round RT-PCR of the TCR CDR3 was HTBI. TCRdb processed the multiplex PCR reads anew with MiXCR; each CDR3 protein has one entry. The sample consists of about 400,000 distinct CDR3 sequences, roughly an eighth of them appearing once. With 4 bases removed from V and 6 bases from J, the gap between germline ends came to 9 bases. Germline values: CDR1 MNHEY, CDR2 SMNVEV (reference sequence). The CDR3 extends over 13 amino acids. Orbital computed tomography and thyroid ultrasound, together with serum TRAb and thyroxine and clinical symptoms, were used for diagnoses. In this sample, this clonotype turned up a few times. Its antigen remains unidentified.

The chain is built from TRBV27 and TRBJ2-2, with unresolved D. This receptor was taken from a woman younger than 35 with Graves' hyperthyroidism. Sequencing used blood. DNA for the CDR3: TGTGCCAGCAGTTCCGACCTACCCGGGGAGCTGTTTTTT. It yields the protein CASSSDLPGELFF.